The text below deals with one T cell receptor (beta chain). This specimen comes from a study of a mutant IDH1 vaccine in newly diagnosed glioma. Study overall: Sex distribution of treated patients was approximately 62% male and about 40% female; mean age was about 41 years.

Per germline, CDR1 DFQATT and CDR2 SNEGSKA (reference sequence). This CDR3 has 11 amino acids. V lost 6 bases and J lost 8, with 13 bases in between. Some clones are missing from TCRdb's copy, which holds only in-frame ones; the method was immunoSEQ multiplex PCR. The sample consists of about 15,000 clones, 80% to 90% of them appearing once. Time point noted: baseline, week 1 (first vaccination visit). Treatment indicated: pre-vaccination baseline after standard-of-care therapy. The sample in question was PBMCs, obtained from a glioma patient treated with radiotherapy, temozolomide or both. The TCR comes from a woman in her forties with glioma. Some clones in this sample may be carry-over from other donors' samples. V usage is TRBV20-1 and J usage is TRBJ1-2; D is uncertain. CDR3 in DNA: TGCAGTGCCACCTCCGGAAACGGCTACACCTTC. Encoded protein: CSATSGNGYTF.